The 14 T cell receptor beta chains listed next were all sequenced from one sample in a study of ipilimumab plus nivolumab after autologous stem cell transplantation (dated by TCRdb to the early 2020s). To prepare the library, the immunoSEQ multiplex PCR assay was applied. Entries here come from immuneACCESS through TCRdb and include only in-frame sequences with V and J called. Some clones fail to appear in such tables; in the studies checked, an unresolved V gene covers under half of the shortfall, and the cause of the remainder is unknown. In this sample the table shows approximately 80,000 clones, approximately 83% of which occur a single time. Approximately 2.2% of the sample goes to the ten largest clones. The sequencing here drew on PBMCs, taken in a trial of ipilimumab plus nivolumab as post-transplant consolidation. The receptors derive from a male donor with diffuse large B-cell lymphoma.

The chain has TRBV5-4 and TRBJ1-2; a weak D match, TRBD1 (5 bases). Trimming left V 0 bases short and J 4 bases short, with 13 bases between. Germline V CDR1 and CDR2: SGHNT, YYREEE (reference sequence). The CDR3 has 15 amino acids. As DNA, the CDR3 is TGTGCCAGCAGCTTGGGGGGCCCATCCCCCTATGGCTACACCTTC. This gives the protein CASSLGGPSPYGYTF.

This clone was seen a few times. J is TRBJ2-5 and V is TRBV2; 8 bases map to TRBD2. With 3 bases clipped from V and 7 bases from J, the junction kept 16 bases outside the gene matches. Looked up from germline, CDR1 is SNHLY and CDR2 is FYNNEI. This CDR3 contains 17 residues. In DNA, the CDR3 is TGTGCCAGCAGTGATCCCGCCGAGCGGGGGACTTTATGGACCCAGTACTTC. The encoded protein is CASSDPAERGTLWTQYF.

The chain joins TRBV19 to TRBJ2-2; 7 bases align to TRBD1. The CDR3 loop spans 14 amino acids. Germline assignment: CDR1 LNHDA and CDR2 SQIVND (reference sequence). The ends lost 3 bases at V and 5 bases at J; junction bases unmatched: 3. In DNA, the CDR3 is TGTGCCAGTAGTATGGGACAGCGGACCGGGGAGCTGTTTTTT. Translating it yields CASSMGQRTGELFF.

This sequence joins TRBV2 and TRBJ1-1; possibly TRBD1 for D (6 bases). V was cut by 2 bases and J by 0 bases, with 10 bases left in between. This CDR3 contains 15 residues. CDR1 SNHLY and CDR2 FYNNEI come from the germline V gene. The CDR3 nucleotides are TGTGCCAGCAGTGAAACAGGGAACATGAACACTGAAGCTTTCTTT. Translated: CASSETGNMNTEAFF.

The chain is built from TRBV19 and TRBJ2-3, with 9 bases lining up with TRBD2. The V gene end was trimmed by 6 bases and the J gene end by 2 bases; junction bases not matched to a gene: 6. The CDR3 loop spans 15 amino acids. Germline-derived CDR1 and CDR2 are LNHDA and SQIVND (reference sequence). CDR3 loop: CASRAAGGYTDTQYF. CDR3 nucleotides: TGTGCCAGTAGGGCAGCGGGGGGCTACACAGATACGCAGTATTTT. The complete variable domain, with remaining parts taken from reference TRBV19 and TRBJ2-3, reads DGGITQSPKYLFRKEGQNVTLSCEQNLNHDAMYWYRQDPGQGLRLIYYSQIVNDFQKGDIAEGYSVSREKKESFPLTVTSAQKNPTAFYLCASRAAGGYTDTQYFGPGTRLTVL.

The chain combines TRBV11-2 with TRBJ1-2; D might be TRBD1 (6 bases). V shed 5 bases and J shed 3 bases, with 19 bases lying between them. CDR3 size: 16 residues. CDR1 and CDR2 from the germline V gene are SGHAT and FQNNGV. DNA of the CDR3: TGTGCCAGCAGCCCCAGATTTGGGGGCTCGGACTATGGCTACACCTTC. It specifies CASSPRFGGSDYGYTF. Combining the CDR3 with reference TRBV11-2 and TRBJ1-2 gives the whole variable domain EAGVAQSPRYKIIEKRQSVAFWCNPISGHATLYWYQQILGQGPKLLIQFQNNGVVDDSQLPKDRFSAERLKGVDSTLKIQPAKLEDSAVYLCASSPRFGGSDYGYTFGSGTRLTVV.

The J gene is TRBJ2-7, the V gene TRBV5-5, with D maybe TRBD1 (6 bases). The CDR3 runs to 14 residues. Germline V gene lookup returns CDR1 SGHKS and CDR2 YYEKEE (reference sequence). Between the trimmed V and J ends, which lost 0 bases and 2 bases, there was a span of 9 bases. CDR3 coding DNA: TGTGCCAGCAGCTTGGGGGGGCCAACCTACGAGCAGTACTTC. This translates into CASSLGGPTYEQYF.

The gene calls are TRBV5-4 and TRBJ2-1, with D unresolved. The germline V and J ends were trimmed by 0 bases and 2 bases, with 9 bases remaining between them. The CDR3 sequence is 15 residues long. CDR1 is SGHNT, CDR2 YYREEE, per germline (reference sequence). The CDR3 region has the DNA TGTGCCAGCAGCTTGGGGCCAACCACCTACAATGAGCAGTTCTTC. Translating gives CASSLGPTTYNEQFF.

Only a few counts were recorded for this clone. Written as DNA, the CDR3 is TGTGCTAGTGGTAAACCCAGCGGGGGGGTCGGAGAGACCCAGTACTTC. Residues: CASGKPSGGVGETQYF. V gene TRBV12-5 combines with J gene TRBJ2-5; 10 bases are shared with TRBD2. CDR3 size: 16 residues. V was pared by 5 bases and J by 4 bases, with 10 bases of the junction left unmatched. Germline CDR1 LGHNT, CDR2 FRNRAP. Complete variable domain (other parts from reference TRBV12-5 and TRBJ2-5): DARVTQTPRHKVTEMGQEVTMRCQPILGHNTVFWYRQTMMQGLELLAYFRNRAPLDDSGMPKDRFSAEMPDATLATLKIQPSEPRDSAVYFCASGKPSGGVGETQYFGPGTRLLVL.

This chain uses TRBV27 with TRBJ1-2; TRBD1 is a possible D gene (5 bases). Trimming removed 0 bases from V and 8 bases from J, with 13 bases in between. Germline lookup yields CDR1 MNHEY and CDR2 SMNVEV (reference sequence). The CDR3 is 14 residues long. For the CDR3, the DNA is TGTGCCAGCAGTTTATCGGTGGGGGGTGGAGGCTACACCTTC. This codes for CASSLSVGGGGYTF.

The genes are TRBV18 and TRBJ2-7; D gene ambiguous. The CDR3 length is 14 residues. CDR1 and CDR2 (germline): KGHSH, LQKENI. Between the trimmed V and J ends, which lost 1 base and 0 bases, there was a span of 7 bases. The CDR3: CASSPRDGSYEQYF. CDR3 DNA: TGTGCCAGCTCACCACGAGATGGCTCCTACGAGCAGTACTTC.

The V gene is TRBV5-1, the J gene TRBJ1-2; D gene uncertain. Germline V gives CDR1 SGHRS, CDR2 YFSETQ. V lost 0 bases and J 6 bases, leaving 12 bases between the germline ends. The length of the CDR3 is 14 residues. The CDR3 DNA follows: TGCGCCAGCAGCTTGGCAGGAAGTTTTAATGGCTACACCTTC. It yields the protein CASSLAGSFNGYTF.

The chain employs TRBV5-6 and TRBJ1-2; D is unclear. The CDR3 loop spans 15 amino acids. CDR1 is SGHDT and CDR2 is YYEEEE in the germline V gene. The V end was cut by 2 bases, the J end by 2 bases, with 13 bases between. The CDR3 nucleotides are TGTGCCAGCAGCTTCGGGAACAGACTAAACTATGGCTACACCTTC. It translates to CASSFGNRLNYGYTF. Full variable domain (outside the CDR3, taken from reference TRBV5-6 and TRBJ1-2): DAGVTQSPTHLIKTRGQQVTLRCSPKSGHDTVSWYQQALGQGPQFIFQYYEEEERQRGNFPDRFSGHQFPNYSSELNVNALLLGDSALYLCASSFGNRLNYGYTFGSGTRLTVV.

The rearrangement joins TRBV7-2 to TRBJ2-3; D ambiguous. Germline V gene sequence: CDR1 SGHTA, CDR2 FQGNSA. The ends were cut back, 5 bases at V and 3 bases at J, with 9 bases in the middle. The CDR3 sequence is 13 residues long. CDR3 loop: CASSQPTTDTQYF. CDR3 coding DNA: TGTGCCAGCAGCCAACCCACGACAGATACGCAGTATTTT.